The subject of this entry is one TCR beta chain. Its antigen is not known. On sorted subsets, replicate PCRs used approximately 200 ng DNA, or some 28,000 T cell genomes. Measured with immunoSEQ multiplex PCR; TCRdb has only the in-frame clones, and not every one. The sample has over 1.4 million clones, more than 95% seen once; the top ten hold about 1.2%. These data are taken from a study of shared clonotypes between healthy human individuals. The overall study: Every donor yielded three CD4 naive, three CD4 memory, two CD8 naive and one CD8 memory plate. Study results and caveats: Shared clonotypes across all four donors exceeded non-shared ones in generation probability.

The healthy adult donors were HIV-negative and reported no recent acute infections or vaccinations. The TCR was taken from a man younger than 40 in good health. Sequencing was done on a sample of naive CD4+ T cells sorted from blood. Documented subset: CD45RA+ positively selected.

The chain's CDR3 is CASSQAAGRDEQYF. The CDR3, as DNA: TGCGCCAGCAGCCAAGCGGCAGGGCGGGACGAGCAGTACTTC. The J gene is TRBJ2-7, the V gene TRBV4-3, with D possibly called TRBD1 or TRBD2 (5 bases each). This CDR3 spans 14 amino acids. V was clipped by 1 base and J by 5 bases, with 12 bases between them. Germline V lookup: CDR1 LGHNA, CDR2 YSLEER.